The 32 T cell receptor beta chains reported below all come from one sample, sequenced in a study of blood T cell repertoires in COVID-19. Assay used: immunoSEQ multiplex PCR; TCRdb lists only in-frame clones, some missing. Here the sample spans 100,000 to 150,000 clones, around 80% being singletons. Sequencing was done on a sample of PBMCs or T cells enriched from blood (not recorded which). These TCRs come from a man aged 35 to 55 with acute COVID-19.

The chain links TRBV19 to TRBJ1-2; 9 nucleotides align to TRBD1. The germline CDR1 and CDR2 sequences are LNHDA and SQIVND (reference sequence). The CDR3 contains 14 residues. V was pared by 5 bases and J by 0 bases, with 1 base of the junction left unmatched. The CDR3 sequence: CASSRDRANYGYTF. CDR3 DNA sequence: TGTGCCAGTAGTCGGGACAGGGCTAACTATGGCTACACCTTC.

This clone has just a few counts. The chain employs TRBV2 and TRBJ2-5; 13 bases are shared with TRBD2. This CDR3 has 18 residues. Trimming cost V 6 bases and J 5 bases; bases outside gene matches: 15. The germline gives CDR1 SNHLY, CDR2 FYNNEI. CDR3 in amino acids: CASSSGGTSGARSETQYF. The CDR3, as DNA: TGTGCCAGCAGCTCTGGAGGGACTAGCGGGGCCCGTAGTGAGACCCAGTACTTC.

This clone was detected many times. V is TRBV28 and J is TRBJ2-7; 10 positions agree with TRBD1. Germline lookup yields CDR1 MDHEN and CDR2 SYDVKM. V trimming: 5 bases; J trimming: 4 bases; junction bases outside the gene matches: 5. This CDR3 is 14 amino acids long. In DNA, the CDR3 is TGTGCCAGCAGTGTCCGGGACAGGGGTTACGAGCAGTACTTC. Residues: CASSVRDRGYEQYF.

This chain uses TRBV5-1 with TRBJ2-3, with D perhaps matching TRBD2 (5 bases). Germline loops: CDR1 SGHRS, CDR2 YFSETQ. The V end lost 0 bases, the J end lost 2 bases, and 10 bases lay between the germline ends. The CDR3 is 15 residues long. Here the CDR3 DNA reads TGCGCCAGCAGCTTGGGGCTGGACTTCACAGATACGCAGTATTTT. It specifies CASSLGLDFTDTQYF.

The V call is TRBV12-3 or TRBV12-4, the J call TRBJ2-7; no clear D. The ends were cut back, 3 bases at V and 6 bases at J, with 12 bases in the middle. This CDR3 region has 13 residues. CDR3 in amino acids: CASSFSSLGEQYF. The DNA for the CDR3 is TGTGCCAGCAGTTTCAGTAGTCTAGGCGAGCAGTACTTC.

V gene TRBV7-3 combines with J gene TRBJ2-4; 8 bases map to TRBD1. The CDR3 runs to 12 residues. The germline V gene encodes CDR1 SGHTA and CDR2 FQGTGA. Losses at the gene ends were 4 bases for V and 14 bases for J; bases not matched to a gene: 7. The CDR3 protein is CASSSSTGEKYF. In DNA, the CDR3 is TGTGCCAGCAGCTCTTCGACAGGGGAAAAGTACTTC. The full variable domain, completed using reference TRBV7-3 and TRBJ2-4, is GAGVSQTPSNKVTEKGKYVELRCDPISGHTALYWYRQSLGQGPEFLIYFQGTGAADDSGLPNDRFFAVRPEGSVSTLKIQRTERGDSAVYLCASSSSTGEKYFGAGTRLSVL.

The chain combines TRBV5-4 with TRBJ2-1; 7 bases line up with TRBD2. V dropped 2 bases and J dropped 4; count of bases not matched to a gene: 6. The germline V gene has CDR1 SGHNT and CDR2 YYREEE (reference sequence). This CDR3 region has 15 residues. The CDR3 DNA sequence: TGTGCCAGCAGCTTAGCCACGGGAGGATACAATGAGCAGTTCTTC. It translates to CASSLATGGYNEQFF.

This clone was detected only a few times. The rearrangement uses TRBV10-3 and TRBJ1-1; no clear D gene. V was clipped by 5 bases and J by 1 base, with 11 bases between them. This CDR3 has 14 residues. Germline V gives CDR1 ENHRY, CDR2 SYGVKD. The CDR3 bases are TGTGCCATCAGTTTTACAGAGACGAACACTGAAGCTTTCTTT. Its translation: CAISFTETNTEAFF.

The J gene is TRBJ2-1, the V gene TRBV7-9, with 12 bases lining up with TRBD1. The CDR3 length is 18 residues. Unmatched junction bases numbered 14, after V lost 7 bases and J lost 4 bases. Germline values: CDR1 SEHNR, CDR2 FQNEAQ (reference sequence). The CDR3 sequence is CASTPSLGTGGTYNEQFF. The DNA for the CDR3 is TGTGCCAGCACACCGTCTCTCGGGACAGGGGGCACATACAATGAGCAGTTCTTC.

This chain links TRBV6-5 with TRBJ1-1; no reliable D call. Trimming took off 4 bases at V and 6 bases at J, with 12 bases between the two ends. This CDR3 spans 13 amino acids. Per germline, CDR1 MNHEY and CDR2 SVGAGI. CDR3 residues: CASSSRSGSEAFF. The DNA for the CDR3 is TGTGCCAGCAGTTCCCGCTCGGGATCTGAAGCTTTCTTT.

The CDR3, as DNA: TGTGCCAGCAGCCAGACAGGGGGCAACTATGGCTACACCTTC. As protein: CASSQTGGNYGYTF. The rearrangement joins TRBV7-3 to TRBJ1-2; 10 bases are a match to TRBD1. With V trimmed by 5 bases and J by 2 bases, 2 bases remained unmatched. The CDR3 totals 14 residues. CDR1 and CDR2 from the germline V gene are SGHTA and FQGTGA.

CDR3 region: CASSSRGYEQYF. In DNA form, the CDR3 reads TGTGCCAGCAGTAGCAGGGGATACGAGCAGTACTTC. V is TRBV28 and J is TRBJ2-7; weak D call: TRBD1 (6 bases). In germline, CDR1 is MDHEN, CDR2 SYDVKM. This CDR3 has 12 amino acids. Trimming shortened V by 5 bases and J by 4 bases, and 9 bases separated the two germline ends.

The table lists this clone with a few counts. The chain joins TRBV18 to TRBJ2-2; D call uncertain. The V end was cut by 3 bases, the J end by 4 bases, with 12 bases between. Germline V gene lookup returns CDR1 KGHSH and CDR2 LQKENI. The CDR3 spans 15 residues. The CDR3 region has the DNA TGTGCCAGCTCACCTAGGCTCCCAGGCACCGGGGAGCTGTTTTTT. Residues: CASSPRLPGTGELFF.

The chain uses TRBV3-1 (or the pseudogene TRBV3-2) and TRBJ2-5; 9 bases are shared with TRBD1. Trimming at V came to 3 bases and at J to 4 bases, leaving 3 bases not matched to a gene. Germline V gene lookup returns CDR1 LGHDT and CDR2 YNNKEL (reference sequence). This CDR3 is 14 amino acids long. The CDR3, as DNA: TGTGCCAGCAGCCATACAGGGGGCGGAGAGACCCAGTACTTC. Encoded protein: CASSHTGGGETQYF.

The rearrangement joins TRBV6-5 to TRBJ2-7, with 10 positions matching TRBD2. V was pared by 4 bases and J by 6 bases, with 9 bases of the junction left unmatched. CDR1 and CDR2 (germline): MNHEY, SVGAGI. The CDR3 has 15 residues. CDR3: CASSSLAGGRVEQYF. In DNA, the CDR3 is TGTGCCAGCAGTTCCTTAGCGGGAGGCCGGGTCGAGCAGTACTTC.

The chain links TRBV7-2 to TRBJ1-1; unclear D gene. From germline, CDR1 is SGHTA and CDR2 FQGNSA. The CDR3 is 15 residues long. V lost 1 base and J lost 0, with 9 bases in between. CDR3 amino acids: CASSLEFAVNTEAFF. CDR3 coding DNA: TGTGCCAGCAGCTTAGAATTCGCGGTGAACACTGAAGCTTTCTTT.

This clone was seen a single time. J is TRBJ2-7 and V is TRBV18; 7 bases line up with TRBD1. There are 13 residues in the CDR3. V trimming: 3 bases; J trimming: 6 bases; junction bases outside the gene matches: 5. Per the germline V gene, CDR1 is KGHSH and CDR2 is LQKENI. The CDR3 is CASSPHTGAEQYF. The CDR3 DNA sequence: TGTGCCAGCTCACCGCATACAGGGGCCGAGCAGTACTTC.

The V call is TRBV12-5, the J call TRBJ1-3; possibly TRBD1 for D (5 bases). Germline lookup yields CDR1 LGHNT and CDR2 FRNRAP. The CDR3 contains 16 residues. Trimming shortened V by 5 bases and J by 0 bases, and 14 bases separated the two germline ends. CDR3 protein: CASGPPQDPSGNTIYF. The DNA for the CDR3 is TGTGCTAGTGGTCCACCACAGGATCCCTCTGGAAACACCATATATTTT.

The chain is built from TRBV11-2 and TRBJ1-1, with D perhaps matching TRBD1 (5 bases). This CDR3 spans 13 amino acids. Trimming took off 6 bases at V and 2 bases at J, with 10 bases between the two ends. Germline V lookup: CDR1 SGHAT, CDR2 FQNNGV. The CDR3 loop is CASSLGVNTEAFF. Here the CDR3 DNA reads TGTGCCAGCAGTCTAGGGGTTAACACTGAAGCTTTCTTT.

This chain uses TRBV5-6 with TRBJ2-3; D not resolved. Germline CDR1 reads SGHDT; CDR2 reads YYEEEE. This CDR3 is 15 amino acids long. Trimming took off 7 bases at V and 4 bases at J, with 19 bases between the two ends. The CDR3 DNA follows: TGTGCCAGCGGGTCTGAACGGGTATCATCAGATACGCAGTATTTT. Protein sequence: CASGSERVSSDTQYF.

The V call is TRBV12-3 or TRBV12-4, the J call TRBJ2-7, with D tentatively TRBD1 (6 bases). The CDR3 consists of 13 residues. The germline V and J ends were trimmed by 6 bases and 2 bases, with 11 bases remaining between them. CDR3 nucleotides: TGTGCCAGCAGCCTCAGGGGCACCTACGAGCAGTACTTC. It is translated as CASSLRGTYEQYF.

This chain uses TRBV19 with TRBJ1-1; 8 bases fit TRBD1. Germline CDR1 and CDR2: LNHDA and SQIVND (reference sequence). The CDR3 is made up of 14 amino acids. V dropped 0 bases and J dropped 8; count of bases not matched to a gene: 5. The CDR3 nucleotides are TGTGCCAGTAGTATAGATCCGGACAGGGAGGAAGCTTTCTTT. As protein: CASSIDPDREEAFF.

The V call is TRBV19, the J call TRBJ2-3; TRBD1 might be the D (6 bases). This CDR3 region has 14 residues. Trimming took off 1 base at V and 5 bases at J, with 10 bases between the two ends. Germline assignment: CDR1 LNHDA and CDR2 SQIVND (reference sequence). The CDR3 nucleotides are TGTGCCAGTAGTATAGTGGGGGCCCAAGATACGCAGTATTTT. Its protein is CASSIVGAQDTQYF.

The V gene is TRBV29-1, the J gene TRBJ2-5, with D perhaps matching TRBD2 (5 bases). From germline, CDR1 is SQVTM and CDR2 ANQGSEA. The CDR3 runs to 10 residues. V was trimmed by 4 bases and J by 5 bases, leaving 5 bases between them. The chain's CDR3 is CSVGEETQYF. CDR3 sequence (DNA): TGCAGCGTTGGGGAGGAGACCCAGTACTTC.

This clone occurred a few times. This chain links TRBV18 with TRBJ1-2, with 7 bases identical to TRBD1. Germline trimming cut 3 bases from V and 7 bases from J; bases unmatched to any gene: 11. The CDR3 extends over 15 amino acids. The germline gives CDR1 KGHSH, CDR2 LQKENI. The CDR3 loop reads CASSPSTGSLSGYTF. For the CDR3, the DNA is TGTGCCAGCTCACCCTCGACAGGGTCTCTATCTGGCTACACCTTC.

The J gene is TRBJ2-1, the V gene TRBV11-3; TRBD2 matches 10 bases. CDR3 size: 15 residues. Trimming cost V 5 bases and J 7 bases; bases outside gene matches: 8. The germline V gene encodes CDR1 SGHNT and CDR2 YENEEA. The CDR3 coding sequence is TGTGCCAGCAGCCCCGGGCTAGCGGGAGTTAATGAGCAGTTCTTC. It encodes CASSPGLAGVNEQFF.

The chain carries TRBV25-1 and TRBJ1-2, with a tentative D call TRBD1 (5 bases). Germline lookup yields CDR1 MGHDK and CDR2 SYGVNS. Between the trimmed V and J ends, which lost 4 bases and 8 bases, there was a span of 14 bases. The CDR3 contains 13 residues. The CDR3 DNA is TGTGCCAGCAGTGCGGCAGGGTACCAAGGCTACACCTTC. It encodes CASSAAGYQGYTF.

The CDR3 reads CASSLAGTSSYNEQFF. DNA for the CDR3: TGTGCCAGCAGCTTGGCCGGGACATCTTCCTACAATGAGCAGTTCTTC. J is TRBJ2-1 and V is TRBV7-3; D is possibly TRBD1 (6 bases). V was cut by 3 bases and J by 1 base, with 13 bases left in between. Per germline, CDR1 SGHTA and CDR2 FQGTGA. The length of the CDR3 is 16 residues.

The genes are TRBV4-2 and TRBJ2-3, with TRBD2 matching 8 bases. Trimming cost V 0 bases and J 2 bases; bases outside gene matches: 4. Per the germline V gene, CDR1 is LGHNA and CDR2 is YNFKEQ. The CDR3 extends over 16 amino acids. Written as DNA, the CDR3 is TGTGCCAGCAGCCAAGAAGCTAGCGGGTACACAGATACGCAGTATTTT. Its translation is CASSQEASGYTDTQYF.

The chain employs TRBV2 and TRBJ2-7; the match to TRBD1 covers 8 bases. V gave up 11 bases and J gave up 4 bases; unmatched junction bases: 4. In germline, CDR1 is SNHLY, CDR2 FYNNEI. The CDR3 loop spans 11 amino acids. The DNA for the CDR3 is TGTGCCGGTCAGGGGGCATACGAGCAGTACTTC. Residues: CAGQGAYEQYF. The full variable domain, rest sourced from reference TRBV2 and TRBJ2-7, is EPEVTQTPSHQVTQMGQEVILRCVPISNHLYFYWYRQILGQKVEFLVSFYNNEISEKSEIFDDQFSVERPDGSNFTLKIRSTKLEDSAMYFCAGQGAYEQYFGPGTRLTVT.

The chain employs TRBV6-5 and TRBJ1-1, with unresolved D. V was cut by 0 bases and J by 1 base, with 6 bases left in between. In germline, CDR1 is MNHEY, CDR2 SVGAGI. This CDR3 spans 14 amino acids. In nucleotides, the CDR3 is TGTGCCAGCAGTTACTCAGGGAGGAACACTGAAGCTTTCTTT. Protein sequence: CASSYSGRNTEAFF.

CDR3 residues: CASSLRHRSYEQYF. For the CDR3, the DNA is TGTGCCAGCAGTCTCCGACACCGCTCCTACGAGCAGTACTTC. The chain uses TRBV6-5 and TRBJ2-7; the D is unclear. CDR3 length equals 14 residues. V gave up 5 bases and J gave up 0 bases, with 11 bases separating them. Germline V lookup: CDR1 MNHEY, CDR2 SVGAGI.